A selection of T cell receptor beta chains follows, all from one sample in a study of cytomegalovirus exposure and HLA in healthy donors. The assay was immunoSEQ multiplex PCR, and TCRdb's table has in-frame clones only and misses some. The table lists roughly 110,000 clones, roughly 76% of them singletons. Source material: PBMCs. The receptors originated from a man younger than 30 in good health and CMV-seronegative. The CDR3 runs from the conserved cysteine through the conserved F or W. A D gene is named only where the DNA matches it firmly. Size is stated for part of the rows, as once, few or many counts, or as a class when the clone is expanded.

clone size: -; D gene: -; J gene: TRBJ2-5; V gene: TRBV7-2; CDR3 DNA: TGTGCCAGCAGCCCAGTGGGACTGTTGCAAGAGACCCAGTACTTC; CDR3 protein: CASSPVGLLQETQYF
clone size: -; D gene: -; J gene: TRBJ2-7; V gene: TRBV23-1; CDR3 DNA: TGCGCCAGCAGTCAATCGGGGGCAGACTACGAGCAGTACTTC; CDR3 protein: CASSQSGADYEQYF
clone size: -; D gene: TRBD1; J gene: TRBJ1-4; V gene: TRBV7-9; CDR3 DNA: TGTGCCAGCAGCCAGGGACAGGGTAATGAAAAACTGTTTTTT; CDR3 protein: CASSQGQGNEKLFF
clone size: -; D gene: -; J gene: TRBJ2-7; V gene: TRBV5-1; CDR3 DNA: TGCGCCAGCAGCTTGGGGTCCCCAGTCTACGAGCAGTACTTC; CDR3 protein: CASSLGSPVYEQYF
clone size: few; D gene: -; J gene: TRBJ2-7; V gene: TRBV7-9; CDR3 DNA: TGTGCCAGCAGCCAGACAGGTATGGACGAGCAGTACTTC; CDR3 protein: CASSQTGMDEQYF
clone size: -; D gene: -; J gene: TRBJ1-2; V gene: TRBV6-1; CDR3 DNA: TGTGCCAGCAGTACGGACAGTTCCTATGGCTACACCTTC; CDR3 protein: CASSTDSSYGYTF
clone size: -; D gene: TRBD2; J gene: TRBJ2-5; V gene: TRBV7-3; CDR3 DNA: TGTGCCAGCAGCTTAAGCGGGGGGCACCAAGAGACCCAGTACTTC; CDR3 protein: CASSLSGGHQETQYF
clone size: -; D gene: TRBD1; J gene: TRBJ1-2; V gene: TRBV5-4; CDR3 DNA: TGTGCCAGCAGCTTACCCGGGATAGGGGGCAATGGCTACACCTTC; CDR3 protein: CASSLPGIGGNGYTF
clone size: once; D gene: -; J gene: TRBJ1-1; V gene: TRBV6-4; CDR3 DNA: TGTGCCAGCAGTGACCCGTTGAATGAGGGCAGGAGTTATGGCACTGAAGCTTTCTTT; CDR3 protein: CASSDPLNEGRSYGTEAFF
clone size: -; D gene: -; J gene: TRBJ1-5; V gene: TRBV7-6; CDR3 DNA: TGTGCCAGCAGCTCCGGACAGTTTGGGGGCAATCAGCCCCAGCATTTT; CDR3 protein: CASSSGQFGGNQPQHF
clone size: -; D gene: -; J gene: TRBJ1-2; V gene: TRBV7-8; CDR3 DNA: TGTGCCAGCAGGAGGGACTATGGCTACACCTTC; CDR3 protein: CASRRDYGYTF
clone size: -; D gene: TRBD1; J gene: TRBJ2-1; V gene: TRBV5-1; CDR3 DNA: TGCGCCAGCAGCTGGTCGGGACAGTGGCAGAATGAGCAGTTCTTC; CDR3 protein: CASSWSGQWQNEQFF
clone size: -; D gene: TRBD2; J gene: TRBJ2-1; V gene: TRBV16; CDR3 DNA: TGTGCCAGCAGCCAATCGTCACTAGCGGGGGCAATCTCCTACAATGAGCAGTTCTTC; CDR3 protein: CASSQSSLAGAISYNEQFF
clone size: -; D gene: TRBD1; J gene: TRBJ1-1; V gene: TRBV10-3; CDR3 DNA: TGTGCCATCAGTGAGTTAGGACAGGGATTTAGCACTGAAGCTTTCTTT; CDR3 protein: CAISELGQGFSTEAFF
clone size: -; D gene: -; J gene: TRBJ2-7; V gene: TRBV4-2; CDR3 DNA: TGTGCCAGCAGCCAAGACTGGGCCCTAGAGCAGTACTTC; CDR3 protein: CASSQDWALEQYF
clone size: -; D gene: -; J gene: TRBJ2-3; V gene: TRBV5-6; CDR3 DNA: TGTGCCAGCAGCTTGGAGGTAGCGGGCACAGATACGCAGTATTTT; CDR3 protein: CASSLEVAGTDTQYF
clone size: -; D gene: TRBD1; J gene: TRBJ1-4; V gene: TRBV4-2; CDR3 DNA: TGTGCCAGCAGCCAAGATCCAGGGGGCCCAACTAATGAAAAACTGTTTTTT; CDR3 protein: CASSQDPGGPTNEKLFF
clone size: -; D gene: TRBD1; J gene: TRBJ1-5; V gene: TRBV5-6; CDR3 DNA: TGTGCCAGCAGCGTTAACAGGGGGCAAAGGGGCAATCAGCCCCAGCATTTT; CDR3 protein: CASSVNRGQRGNQPQHF